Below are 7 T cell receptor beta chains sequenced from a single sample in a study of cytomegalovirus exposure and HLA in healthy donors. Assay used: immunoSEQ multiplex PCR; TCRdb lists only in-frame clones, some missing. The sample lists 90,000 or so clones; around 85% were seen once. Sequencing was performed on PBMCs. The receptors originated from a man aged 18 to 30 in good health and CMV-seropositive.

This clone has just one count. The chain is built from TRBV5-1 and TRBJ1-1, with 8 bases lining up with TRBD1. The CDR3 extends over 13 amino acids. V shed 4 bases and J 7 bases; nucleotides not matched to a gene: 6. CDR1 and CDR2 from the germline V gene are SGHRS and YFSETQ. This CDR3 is CASSLGQGGEAFF. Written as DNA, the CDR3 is TGCGCCAGCAGCCTTGGACAGGGAGGTGAAGCTTTCTTT.

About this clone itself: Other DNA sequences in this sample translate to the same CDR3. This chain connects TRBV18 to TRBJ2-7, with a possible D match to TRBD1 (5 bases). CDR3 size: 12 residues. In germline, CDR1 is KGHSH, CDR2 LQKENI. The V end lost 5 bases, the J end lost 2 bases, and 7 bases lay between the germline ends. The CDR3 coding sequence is TGTGCCAGCTCAACAGGTACCTACGAGCAGTACTTC. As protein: CASSTGTYEQYF.

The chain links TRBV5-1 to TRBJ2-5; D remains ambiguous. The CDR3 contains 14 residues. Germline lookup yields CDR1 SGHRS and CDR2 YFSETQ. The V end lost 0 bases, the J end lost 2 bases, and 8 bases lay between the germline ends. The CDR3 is CASSLGSAQETQYF. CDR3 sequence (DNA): TGCGCCAGCAGCTTGGGGAGCGCTCAAGAGACCCAGTACTTC.

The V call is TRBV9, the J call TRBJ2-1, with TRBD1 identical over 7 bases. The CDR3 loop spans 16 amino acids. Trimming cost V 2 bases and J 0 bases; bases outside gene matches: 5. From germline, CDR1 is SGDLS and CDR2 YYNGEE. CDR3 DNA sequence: TGTGCCAGCAGCGTGAACAGGGGCCCCTCCTACAATGAGCAGTTCTTC. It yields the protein CASSVNRGPSYNEQFF. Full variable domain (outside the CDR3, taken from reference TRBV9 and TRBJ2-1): DSGVTQTPKHLITATGQRVTLRCSPRSGDLSVYWYQQSLDQGLQFLIQYYNGEERAKGNILERFSAQQFPDLHSELNLSSLELGDSALYFCASSVNRGPSYNEQFFGPGTRLTVL.

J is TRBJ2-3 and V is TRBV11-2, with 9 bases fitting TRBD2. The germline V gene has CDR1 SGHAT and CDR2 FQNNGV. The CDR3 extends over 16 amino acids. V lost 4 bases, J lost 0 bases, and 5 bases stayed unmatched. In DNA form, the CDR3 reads TGTGCCAGCAGCTACACCCTAGCGGGGAGCACAGATACGCAGTATTTT. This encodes CASSYTLAGSTDTQYF.

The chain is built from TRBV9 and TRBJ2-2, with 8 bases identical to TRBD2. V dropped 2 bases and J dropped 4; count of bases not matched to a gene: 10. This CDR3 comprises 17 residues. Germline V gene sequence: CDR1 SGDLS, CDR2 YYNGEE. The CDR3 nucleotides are TGTGCCAGCAGCGTGCATTGGACCGGGGGGGCCACCGGGGAGCTGTTTTTT. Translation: CASSVHWTGGATGELFF.

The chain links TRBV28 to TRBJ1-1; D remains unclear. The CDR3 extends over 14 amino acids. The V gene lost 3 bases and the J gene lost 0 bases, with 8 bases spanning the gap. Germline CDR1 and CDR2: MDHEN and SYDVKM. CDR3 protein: CASSFNTLNTEAFF. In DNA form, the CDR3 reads TGTGCCAGCAGTTTTAACACCCTGAACACTGAAGCTTTCTTT.